This T cell receptor beta chain came from a study of naive and memory T cell subsets. General study points: Each distinct alpha or beta sequence counts as one clonotype. From naive to CM, EM and EMRA, diversity decreased and Gini increased.

Relative to its sample, this clonotype is medium-sized. Its specificity is unknown. Four subsets defined by CD45RA and CD27 were sorted after CD3, CD4, CD8 and live/dead staining. CDR1 is ENHRY and CDR2 is SYGVKD in the germline V gene. This CDR3 has 15 amino acids. The ends were cut back, 3 bases at V and 0 bases at J, with 6 bases in the middle. Two oligonucleotides, mixed equimolar, formed the beta constant-region primer covering TRBC1 and TRBC2. A 12-nucleotide UMI and the SP2 primer were added to the cDNA 3' end by oligonucleotide ligation. TCRdb re-analysed the UMI-ligation and nested PCR reads in MiXCR, keeping a single row per CDR3 protein. The sample yields about 35,000 distinct CDR3 sequences, roughly 15% seen once.

The rearrangement uses TRBV10-3 and TRBJ1-6; no definite D call. The receptor was isolated from a human donor in good health. The sequenced sample consisted of effector memory CD4+ T cells from blood. Described subset: effector memory, CD45RA- CD27-. The CDR3: CAISERSSYNSPLHF. The CDR3 DNA follows: TGTGCCATCAGTGAACGGAGCTCCTATAATTCACCCCTCCACTTT.